This passage covers 19 T cell receptor beta chains from one sample sequenced in a study of T cells after yellow fever vaccination. TCRdb reanalysed the 5' RACE reads using MiXCR and keeps one entry per CDR3 protein. Here the sample spans approximately 34,000 distinct CDR3 sequences, 8% to 11% being singletons. Sequenced material: PBMCs, either bulk or a sorted T-cell subset (CD4+, CD8+, memory, or dextramer-sorted; not recorded which), taken roughly 14 days after the first yellow fever vaccination. The origin of the receptors is a man between 18 and 29 years old who received the YFV17D yellow fever vaccine.

In its sample, this clonotype was seen many times. This rearrangement joins TRBV9 to TRBJ2-2, with 8 nucleotides matching TRBD2. V shed 4 bases and J 0 bases; nucleotides not matched to a gene: 5. The germline V gene encodes CDR1 SGDLS and CDR2 YYNGEE. CDR3 length: 16 residues. The CDR3 sequence: CASSHPAGANTGELFF. CDR3 DNA: TGTGCCAGCAGCCACCCAGCGGGGGCGAACACCGGGGAGCTGTTTTTT.

This clonotype came up many times. The chain joins TRBV20-1 to TRBJ1-4, with D perhaps TRBD1 (5 bases). Germline V gene data show CDR1 as DFQATT and CDR2 as SNEGSKA (reference sequence). This CDR3 contains 17 residues. V lost 0 bases and J 13 bases, leaving 27 bases between the germline ends. CDR3 DNA: TGCAGTGCTAGAGATCAACTAGAGACAGACCCTTCTAGGCGACTGTTTTTT. Its protein is CSARDQLETDPSRRLFF.

The sample holds many counts of this clonotype. The junction differs from germline at one of its ends, possibly a read error. This chain links TRBV28 with TRBJ2-4; D is unclear. Germline V gene lookup returns CDR1 MDHEN and CDR2 SYDVKM. This CDR3 contains 12 residues. CDR3 bases: TGTGCCAGCAGTACCCACTTTAGGGATTCGCACTTC. Translated: CASSTHFRDSHF.

This clonotype was found many times. The J gene is TRBJ2-7, the V gene TRBV5-1; D is possibly TRBD1 (5 bases). The ends were cut back, 4 bases at V and 3 bases at J, with 14 bases in the middle. The CDR3 covers 14 residues. CDR1 is SGHRS, CDR2 YFSETQ, per germline. The CDR3 DNA sequence: TGCGCCAGCAGCCGAGCTGCCCAGGGCTACGAGCAGTACTTC. Amino acids: CASSRAAQGYEQYF.

This clonotype was detected many times. The rearrangement links TRBV5-1 to TRBJ2-3; D may correspond to TRBD1 or TRBD2 (5 bases each). This CDR3 is built from 15 residues. The V gene lost 1 base and the J gene lost 2 bases, with 11 bases spanning the gap. Germline-derived CDR1 and CDR2 are SGHRS and YFSETQ. The CDR3 reads CASSLPGANTDTQYF. CDR3 DNA sequence: TGCGCCAGCAGCTTGCCCGGGGCGAACACAGATACGCAGTATTTT. Using reference TRBV5-1 and TRBJ2-3 for the parts outside the CDR3, the full variable domain is KAGVTQTPRYLIKTRGQQVTLSCSPISGHRSVSWYQQTPGQGLQFLFEYFSETQRNKGNFPGRFSGRQFSNSRSEMNVSTLELGDSALYLCASSLPGANTDTQYFGPGTRLTVL.

In its sample, this clonotype was seen many times. This chain links TRBV6-4 with TRBJ2-3, with 11 bases that match TRBD2. The CDR3 runs to 15 residues. V shed 3 bases and J 1 base; nucleotides not matched to a gene: 0. Germline V gene sequence: CDR1 MRHNA, CDR2 SNTAGT. Here the CDR3 DNA reads TGTGCCAGCAGTGAGACTAGCGGGGGCACAGATACGCAGTATTTT. The encoded protein is CASSETSGGTDTQYF.

At least ten counts were recorded for this clonotype. The CDR3 does not end in the conserved phenylalanine or tryptophan, so this is likely a read error. It is unclear where the CDR3 begins or ends on the DNA, so no DNA is shown, and the CDR3 is as TCRdb lists it. This chain connects TRBV5-6 to TRBJ2-5; TRBD1, the D gene given by the table, was not confirmed from the DNA. The CDR3 is 11 residues long, counting both termini. Germline CDR1 is SGHDT and CDR2 is YYEEEE. The CDR3 loop reads CASSLRDRELL.

This clonotype was seen repeatedly, ten times or more. The V and J genes are TRBV6-2 or TRBV6-3 and TRBJ2-1; 8 bases are a match to TRBD2. From germline, CDR1 is MNHEY and CDR2 SVGEGT. J was trimmed by 10 bases and V by 5 bases; bases with no gene match: 10. The CDR3 is 14 amino acids. The CDR3 bases are TGTGCCAGCAGTCCCGGACTAGCAGCAGGAGAGCAGTTCTTC. Its translation: CASSPGLAAGEQFF.

This clonotype was counted many times. This sequence joins TRBV5-5 and TRBJ2-3, with TRBD2 identical over 10 bases. J gave up 3 bases and V 5 bases, and 6 bases lay outside the gene matches. The CDR3 loop spans 15 amino acids. The germline V gene encodes CDR1 SGHKS and CDR2 YYEKEE (reference sequence). Here the CDR3 DNA reads TGTGCCAGCAGACTAGCGGGGCTGGTAACAGATACGCAGTATTTT. This translates into CASRLAGLVTDTQYF.

This clonotype was picked up many times. This chain uses TRBV5-1 with TRBJ1-2; D remains unclear. The CDR3 length is 14 residues. Germline loops: CDR1 SGHRS, CDR2 YFSETQ. Trimming took off 0 bases at V and 7 bases at J, with 13 bases between the two ends. The CDR3 sequence: CASSLDVRDGGYTF. As DNA, the CDR3 is TGCGCCAGCAGCTTGGATGTTAGGGATGGTGGCTACACCTTC.

This clonotype was seen at least ten times. The gene calls are TRBV4-1 and TRBJ2-7, with TRBD1 matching 10 bases. This CDR3 is built from 14 residues. V shed 3 bases and J 4 bases; nucleotides not matched to a gene: 3. Germline CDR1 is MGHRA and CDR2 is YSYEKL. The CDR3 DNA follows: TGCGCCAGCAGCCAGGGGACAGGGGATTACGAGCAGTACTTC. It codes for CASSQGTGDYEQYF.

This clonotype was recorded many times. The chain employs TRBV21-1 and TRBJ1-1; TRBD1 is the table's D call, not checked against the DNA. TRBV21-1 is shown as a pseudogene. The CDR3 sequence is 15 residues long. Here the CDR3 reads CASSKAPGQGPEAFF. For the CDR3, the DNA is TGTGCCAGCAGCAAAGCCCCGGGACAGGGACCCGAAGCTTTCTTT.

This clonotype came up many times. The chain uses TRBV3-1 and TRBJ1-1, with 7 nucleotides matching TRBD1. The V and J ends lost 0 bases and 1 base, in that order; junction bases with no gene match: 5. Germline CDR1 reads LGHDT; CDR2 reads YNNKEL (reference sequence). The CDR3 is 16 residues long. Written as DNA, the CDR3 is TGTGCCAGCAGCCAAGATGGGACAGACCGGAACACTGAAGCTTTCTTT. This gives the protein CASSQDGTDRNTEAFF. Looking up the rest from reference TRBV3-1 and TRBJ1-1 gives the full variable domain: DTAVSQTPKYLVTQMGNDKSIKCEQNLGHDTMYWYKQDSKKFLKIMFSYNNKELIINETVPNRFSPKSPDKAHLNLHINSLELGDSAVYFCASSQDGTDRNTEAFFGQGTRLTVV.

This clonotype was picked up many times. The chain is built from TRBV6-1 and TRBJ1-5; a possible D gene is TRBD1 (6 bases). Germline assignment: CDR1 MNHNS and CDR2 SASEGT. The CDR3 covers 15 residues. The ends were cut back, 6 bases at V and 0 bases at J, with 12 bases in the middle. CDR3 region: CASRRTGFSNQPQHF. The CDR3 nucleotides read TGTGCCAGCAGGCGAACAGGGTTTAGCAATCAGCCCCAGCATTTT.

The chain employs TRBV5-8 and TRBJ2-1; no firm D call. The ends were cut back, 8 bases at V and 0 bases at J, with 15 bases in the middle. The CDR3 is made up of 15 amino acids. The germline V gene encodes CDR1 SGHTS and CDR2 YDEGEE. This CDR3 reads CARSPGPLSYNEQFF. DNA for the CDR3: TGTGCCAGGAGCCCCGGGCCCCTCTCCTACAATGAGCAGTTCTTC.

This clonotype was seen only once. A read error may explain this, as a much larger clone is one base away. The CDR3: CASLDTNSNQPKHF. In DNA, the CDR3 is TGCGCCAGTCTAGACACCAATAGCAATCAGCCCAAGCATTTT. The chain employs TRBV10-2 and TRBJ1-5, with D unresolved. The CDR3 is 14 amino acids. Germline CDR1 reads WSHSY; CDR2 reads SAAADI.

The chain joins TRBV29-1 to TRBJ1-1; D is perhaps TRBD1 (5 bases). The germline V and J ends were trimmed by 7 bases and 4 bases, with 10 bases remaining between them. Germline CDR1 reads SQVTM; CDR2 reads ANQGSEA. The length of the CDR3 is 11 residues. The CDR3 DNA sequence: TGCAGCGCCTGTGGGGGCACTGAAGCTTTCTTT. This encodes CSACGGTEAFF.

The table lists this clonotype with many counts. The chain is built from TRBV7-2 and TRBJ2-3, with D perhaps TRBD2 (6 bases). CDR3 size: 13 residues. CDR1 is SGHTA and CDR2 is FQGNSA in the germline V gene. The V end lost 6 bases, the J end lost 8 bases, and 15 bases lay between the germline ends. The CDR3 nucleotides are TGTGCCAGCAGGCGGGGACCGAAGCCTACGCAGTATTTT. It specifies CASRRGPKPTQYF.

This clonotype was picked up many times. V usage is TRBV5-1 and J usage is TRBJ1-2; no definite D call. The CDR3 has 12 amino acids. V dropped 4 bases and J dropped 7 bases, with 11 bases sitting between them. The V gene's germline CDR1 is SGHRS and CDR2 YFSETQ. CDR3: CASSGVPGGYTF. The DNA for the CDR3 is TGCGCCAGCAGCGGCGTCCCGGGTGGCTACACCTTC. The complete variable domain, with remaining parts taken from reference TRBV5-1 and TRBJ1-2, reads KAGVTQTPRYLIKTRGQQVTLSCSPISGHRSVSWYQQTPGQGLQFLFEYFSETQRNKGNFPGRFSGRQFSNSRSEMNVSTLELGDSALYLCASSGVPGGYTFGSGTRLTVV.